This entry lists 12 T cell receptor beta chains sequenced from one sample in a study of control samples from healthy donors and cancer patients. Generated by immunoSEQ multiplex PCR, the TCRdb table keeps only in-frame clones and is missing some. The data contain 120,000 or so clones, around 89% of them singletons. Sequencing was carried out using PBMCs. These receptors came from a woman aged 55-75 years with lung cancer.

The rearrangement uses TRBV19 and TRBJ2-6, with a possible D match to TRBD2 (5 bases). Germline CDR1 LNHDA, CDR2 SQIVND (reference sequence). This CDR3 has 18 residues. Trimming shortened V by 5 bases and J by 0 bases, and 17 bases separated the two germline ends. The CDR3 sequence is CASSFSLARFSGANVLTF. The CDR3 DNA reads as TGTGCCAGTAGTTTCTCGCTAGCCAGATTCTCTGGGGCCAACGTCCTGACTTTC.

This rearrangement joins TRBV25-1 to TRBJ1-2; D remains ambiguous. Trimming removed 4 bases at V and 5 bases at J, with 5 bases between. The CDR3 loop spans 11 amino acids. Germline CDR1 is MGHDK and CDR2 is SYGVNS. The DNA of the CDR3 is TGTGCCAGCAGTGGAGGGTATGGCTACACCTTC. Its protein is CASSGGYGYTF.

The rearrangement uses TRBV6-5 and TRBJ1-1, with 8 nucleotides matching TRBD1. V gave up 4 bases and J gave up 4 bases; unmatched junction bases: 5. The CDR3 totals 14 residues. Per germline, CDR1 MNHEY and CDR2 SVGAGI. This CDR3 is CASSLQGGVTEAFF. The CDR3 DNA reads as TGTGCCAGCAGTTTACAGGGGGGGGTCACTGAAGCTTTCTTT.

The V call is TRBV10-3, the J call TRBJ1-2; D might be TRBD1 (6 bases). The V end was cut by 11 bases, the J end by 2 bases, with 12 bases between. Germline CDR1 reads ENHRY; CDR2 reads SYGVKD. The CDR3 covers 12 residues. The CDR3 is CASGQLNYGYTF. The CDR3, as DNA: TGTGCCTCAGGACAGCTAAACTATGGCTACACCTTC.

CDR3 DNA: TGTGCCAGCAGCCCAGGACTAGCGGGGGGGTACCAAGAGACCCAGTACTTC. It yields the protein CASSPGLAGGYQETQYF. This chain uses TRBV11-2 with TRBJ2-5, with 15 bases aligning to TRBD2. Germline CDR1 reads SGHAT; CDR2 reads FQNNGV. J gave up 0 bases and V 5 bases, and 4 bases lay outside the gene matches. The CDR3 has 17 amino acids.

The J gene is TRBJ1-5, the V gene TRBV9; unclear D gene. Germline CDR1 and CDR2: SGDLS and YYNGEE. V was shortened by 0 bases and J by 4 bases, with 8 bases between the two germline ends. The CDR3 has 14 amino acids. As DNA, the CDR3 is TGTGCCAGCAGCGTAGAGGGAGTTAATCAGCCCCAGCATTTT. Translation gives CASSVEGVNQPQHF.

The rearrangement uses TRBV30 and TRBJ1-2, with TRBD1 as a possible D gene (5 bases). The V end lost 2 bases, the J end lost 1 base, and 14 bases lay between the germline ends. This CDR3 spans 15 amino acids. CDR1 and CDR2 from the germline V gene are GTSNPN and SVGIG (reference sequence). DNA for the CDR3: TGTGCCTGGAGTCCCCGGGGACGGCTTAACTATGGCTACACCTTC. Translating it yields CAWSPRGRLNYGYTF.

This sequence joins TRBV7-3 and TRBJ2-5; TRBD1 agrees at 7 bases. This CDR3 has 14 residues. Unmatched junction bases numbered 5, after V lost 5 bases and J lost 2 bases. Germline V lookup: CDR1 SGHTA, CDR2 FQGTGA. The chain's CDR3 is CASSTSQGQETQYF. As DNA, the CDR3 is TGTGCCAGCAGCACTTCACAGGGGCAAGAGACCCAGTACTTC. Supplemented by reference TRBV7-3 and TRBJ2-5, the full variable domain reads GAGVSQTPSNKVTEKGKYVELRCDPISGHTALYWYRQSLGQGPEFLIYFQGTGAADDSGLPNDRFFAVRPEGSVSTLKIQRTERGDSAVYLCASSTSQGQETQYFGPGTRLLVL.

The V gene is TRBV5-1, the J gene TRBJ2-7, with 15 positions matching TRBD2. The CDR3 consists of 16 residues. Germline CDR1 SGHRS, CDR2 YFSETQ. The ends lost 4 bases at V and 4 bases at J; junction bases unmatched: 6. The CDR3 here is CASSGGTSGRQYEQYF. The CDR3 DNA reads TGCGCCAGCAGCGGGGGGACTAGCGGGAGGCAATACGAGCAGTACTTC.

CDR3 residues: CASSEAAGVDGYTF. The CDR3 DNA reads as TGTGCCAGCAGTGAAGCGGCAGGGGTGGATGGCTACACCTTC. The chain recombines TRBV2 with TRBJ1-2; D is perhaps TRBD1 (6 bases). Trimming stripped 0 bases from V and 6 bases from J, with 11 bases between. CDR1 and CDR2 from the germline V gene are SNHLY and FYNNEI. This CDR3 region has 14 residues.

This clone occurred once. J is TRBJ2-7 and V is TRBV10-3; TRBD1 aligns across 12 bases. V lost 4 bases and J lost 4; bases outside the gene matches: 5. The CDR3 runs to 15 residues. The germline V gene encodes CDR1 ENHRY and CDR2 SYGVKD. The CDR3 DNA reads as TGTGCCATCAGTGGTCCGGGACAGGGGGCATACGAGCAGTACTTC. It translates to CAISGPGQGAYEQYF.

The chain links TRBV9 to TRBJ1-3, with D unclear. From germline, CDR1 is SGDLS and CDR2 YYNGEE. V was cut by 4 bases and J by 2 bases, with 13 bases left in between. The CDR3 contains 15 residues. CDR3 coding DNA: TGTGCCAGCAGCCCAGGTACTCCAGCTGGAAACACCATATATTTT. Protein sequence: CASSPGTPAGNTIYF.